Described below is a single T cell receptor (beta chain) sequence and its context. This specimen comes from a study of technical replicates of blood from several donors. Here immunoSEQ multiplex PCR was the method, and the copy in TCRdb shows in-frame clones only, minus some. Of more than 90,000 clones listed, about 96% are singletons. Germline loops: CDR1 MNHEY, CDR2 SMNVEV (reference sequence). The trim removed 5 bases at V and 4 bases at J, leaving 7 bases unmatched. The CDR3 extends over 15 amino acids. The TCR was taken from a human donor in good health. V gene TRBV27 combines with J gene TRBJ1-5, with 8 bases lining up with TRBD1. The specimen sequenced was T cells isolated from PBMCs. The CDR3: CASSRGQGGNQPQHF. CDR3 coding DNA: TGTGCCAGCAGTCGCGGACAGGGAGGAAATCAGCCCCAGCATTTT.